What follows are 28 T cell receptor beta chains derived from one specimen sequenced in a study of blood T cell repertoires in COVID-19. Using immunoSEQ multiplex PCR, the repertoire was profiled, and TCRdb retains in-frame clones only, with some absent. The sample consists of roughly 28,000 clones, 89% of them appearing once. The sequenced sample was peripheral blood. The receptors were gathered from a human donor with acute or convalescent COVID-19. The donor label of this sample is uncertain.

This clone appeared a few times. The DNA of the CDR3 is TGTGCCACCAGCAGAGGACGGGGAAATCAGCCCCAGCATTTT. Its protein is CATSRGRGNQPQHF. The chain has TRBV15 and TRBJ1-5, with D hard to call. The germline V gene has CDR1 LNHNV and CDR2 YYDKDF (reference sequence). With 1 base removed from V and 4 bases from J, the gap between germline ends came to 8 bases. The CDR3 totals 14 residues.

The V call is TRBV5-1, the J call TRBJ1-6, with D perhaps matching TRBD1 (5 bases). Germline values: CDR1 SGHRS, CDR2 YFSETQ. This CDR3 has 13 residues. V lost 4 bases, J lost 15 bases, and 17 bases lay in between. For the CDR3, the DNA is TGCGCCAGCAGCACTGATCAGGGCGCCGACCTCCACTTT. Residues: CASSTDQGADLHF.

The chain employs TRBV11-3 and TRBJ2-1, with 9 positions matching TRBD2. Germline CDR1 SGHNT, CDR2 YENEEA. With 6 bases clipped from V and 5 bases from J, the junction kept 8 bases outside the gene matches. This CDR3 has 15 residues. As DNA, the CDR3 is TGTGCCAGCAGTCCGACTAGCGGAGCTAACAATGAGCAGTTCTTC. Amino acids: CASSPTSGANNEQFF.

The chain employs TRBV27 and TRBJ2-2, with 8 positions matching TRBD2. The CDR3 extends over 14 amino acids. Germline CDR1 MNHEY, CDR2 SMNVEV (reference sequence). The J segment lost 7 bases and the V segment lost 4 bases, leaving 5 bases of the junction unmatched. CDR3 bases: TGTGCCAGCAGTTCCGCGGGAGGACGCGGGGAGCTGTTTTTT. Encoded protein: CASSSAGGRGELFF.

As to this clone: One end of the junction varies from germline; a read error may be responsible. This rearrangement joins TRBV5-1 to TRBJ1-2; 7 bases align to TRBD1. This CDR3 is built from 15 residues. CDR1 and CDR2 from the germline V gene are SGHRS and YFSETQ. The CDR3 protein is CASSPTRDSRVGFTF. The CDR3 DNA reads as TGCGCCAGCAGCCCCACGCGGGACAGTCGCGTGGGCTTCACCTTC.

The chain couples TRBV3-1 (or the pseudogene TRBV3-2) to TRBJ2-3, with a tentative D call TRBD1 (6 bases). CDR3 length: 17 residues. The germline V and J ends were trimmed by 1 base and 6 bases, with 20 bases remaining between them. Germline CDR1 is LGHDT and CDR2 is YNNKEL (reference sequence). The CDR3 region has the DNA TGTGCCAGCAGCCAAGGAAACAGGGAACCGCACCCTGATACGCAGTATTTT. It codes for CASSQGNREPHPDTQYF.

The chain couples TRBV10-3 to TRBJ2-5, with TRBD1 identical over 7 bases. The CDR3 is made up of 14 amino acids. Germline V gene data show CDR1 as ENHRY and CDR2 as SYGVKD. The V and J ends lost 6 bases and 1 base, in that order; junction bases with no gene match: 5. CDR3: CAISTGTAQETQYF. CDR3 coding DNA: TGTGCCATCAGCACCGGGACAGCCCAAGAGACCCAGTACTTC.

The chain couples TRBV12-5 to TRBJ2-1; D is unresolved. V lost 6 bases, J lost 7 bases, and 13 bases lay in between. CDR1 LGHNT and CDR2 FRNRAP come from the germline V gene. There are 13 residues in the CDR3. The CDR3 DNA sequence: TGTGCTAGTGGCCTCCTGCCCCTAAATGAGCAGTTCTTC. Encoded protein: CASGLLPLNEQFF.

The rearrangement links TRBV5-1 to TRBJ2-5; 13 bases align to TRBD2. Losses at the gene ends were 4 bases for V and 2 bases for J; bases not matched to a gene: 5. Germline assignment: CDR1 SGHRS and CDR2 YFSETQ. The CDR3 is 16 residues long. This CDR3 is CASSPGLAGPQETQYF. The CDR3 nucleotides are TGCGCCAGCAGCCCGGGACTAGCGGGACCTCAAGAGACCCAGTACTTC.

The table lists this clone with a few counts. The rearrangement uses TRBV3-1 (or the pseudogene TRBV3-2) and TRBJ2-1, with 8 bases lining up with TRBD2. The CDR3 loop spans 15 amino acids. The germline gives CDR1 LGHDT, CDR2 YNNKEL (reference sequence). With V trimmed by 6 bases and J by 8 bases, 12 bases remained unmatched. The CDR3 sequence is CASSPPLGLVDEQFF. The CDR3 bases are TGTGCCAGCAGTCCGCCCCTGGGACTAGTCGATGAGCAGTTCTTC.

CDR3 loop: CASSDNRLSTGELFF. Here the CDR3 DNA reads TGTGCCAGCAGTGATAACAGGTTATCCACCGGGGAGCTGTTTTTT. This chain joins TRBV6-1 and TRBJ2-2; D perhaps matches TRBD1 (5 bases). Trimming stripped 3 bases from V and 4 bases from J, with 12 bases between. In germline, CDR1 is MNHNS, CDR2 SASEGT. This CDR3 comprises 15 residues.

The rearrangement uses TRBV28 and TRBJ2-5; D may be TRBD1 or TRBD2 (6 bases each). In germline, CDR1 is MDHEN, CDR2 SYDVKM. V lost 6 bases and J lost 3, with 23 bases in between. This CDR3 is 17 amino acids long. This CDR3 is CASSLGGFGDSEETQYF. CDR3 coding DNA: TGTGCCAGCAGCTTAGGGGGGTTCGGGGACTCTGAAGAGACCCAGTACTTC.

This chain links TRBV2 with TRBJ2-1, with TRBD2 matching 9 bases. CDR3 length: 16 residues. The germline V gene encodes CDR1 SNHLY and CDR2 FYNNEI. Trimming at V came to 5 bases and at J to 5 bases, leaving 10 bases not matched to a gene. The DNA for the CDR3 is TGTGCCAGCAGTCAGGCTTGGGGCGGGGGGGACAATGAGCAGTTCTTC. It translates to CASSQAWGGGDNEQFF.

The gene calls are TRBV11-3 and TRBJ2-5, with D possibly being TRBD2 (6 bases). This CDR3 contains 11 residues. The V gene's germline CDR1 is SGHNT and CDR2 YENEEA. The V and J ends lost 4 bases and 7 bases respectively, with 7 bases between them. CDR3 protein: CASSSEGTQYF. The CDR3 DNA follows: TGTGCCAGCAGCTCGGAGGGGACCCAGTACTTC.

The CDR3 reads CASSQVQGRGEQYF. The CDR3, as DNA: TGTGCCAGCAGCCAAGTACAGGGGAGAGGGGAGCAGTACTTC. The V call is TRBV3-1 (or the pseudogene TRBV3-2), the J call TRBJ2-7; 7 bases are a match to TRBD1. With V trimmed by 1 base and J by 7 bases, 7 bases remained unmatched. Looked up from germline, CDR1 is LGHDT and CDR2 is YNNKEL (reference sequence). This CDR3 comprises 14 residues.

The chain recombines TRBV5-6 with TRBJ2-5; possible D gene TRBD1, 5 bases. CDR1 and CDR2 from the germline V gene are SGHDT and YYEEEE. The CDR3 consists of 17 residues. Trimming took off 2 bases at V and 1 base at J, with 18 bases between the two ends. CDR3: CASSFGPFDSTQETQYF. CDR3 DNA: TGTGCCAGCAGCTTTGGTCCCTTCGACAGCACCCAAGAGACCCAGTACTTC.

The chain carries TRBV6-5 and TRBJ1-5; no clear D. V was clipped by 7 bases and J by 4 bases, with 14 bases between them. CDR1 and CDR2 (germline): MNHEY, SVGAGI. The CDR3 is 14 residues long. This CDR3 is CASTTRRGNQPQHF. For the CDR3, the DNA is TGTGCCAGCACCACCAGGCGGGGTAATCAGCCCCAGCATTTT.

This clone is a singleton in its sample. V and J are TRBV6-5 and TRBJ2-5; 9 bases agree with TRBD2. The CDR3 runs 16 residues. J was trimmed by 3 bases and V by 1 base; bases with no gene match: 6. Germline assignment: CDR1 MNHEY and CDR2 SVGAGI. CDR3 residues: CASSYWSAGGKETQYF. The CDR3 DNA reads TGTGCCAGCAGTTACTGGTCAGCGGGGGGAAAAGAGACCCAGTACTTC.

The chain carries TRBV7-9 and TRBJ2-5; 8 bases are shared with TRBD1. Germline V gives CDR1 SEHNR, CDR2 FQNEAQ (reference sequence). Trimming cost V 5 bases and J 5 bases; bases outside gene matches: 13. The CDR3 covers 16 residues. CDR3 DNA: TGTGCCAGCAGCCCTCCCCGACAGGGGCGAGGGGAGACCCAGTACTTC. As protein: CASSPPRQGRGETQYF.

There are a few counts of this clone. This chain links TRBV7-3 with TRBJ1-2; 9 bases align to TRBD1. Per germline, CDR1 SGHTA and CDR2 FQGTGA. V shed 0 bases and J 8 bases; nucleotides not matched to a gene: 10. This CDR3 has 16 residues. In nucleotides, the CDR3 is TGTGCCAGCAGCTTAACGGCAGGGACAGGGTGGCGCGGCTACACCTTC. Amino acid sequence: CASSLTAGTGWRGYTF.

V gene TRBV6-2 or TRBV6-3 combines with J gene TRBJ2-1; tentative D call: TRBD2 (5 bases). CDR1 MNHEY and CDR2 SVGEGT come from the germline V gene. The CDR3 is 12 amino acids. The germline V and J ends were trimmed by 2 bases and 11 bases, with 10 bases remaining between them. CDR3 bases: TGTGCCAGCAGTTACATGGACTCCCAGCAGTTCTTC. This codes for CASSYMDSQQFF.

The sample holds many counts of this clone. This chain links TRBV7-8 with TRBJ1-5; D possibly corresponds to TRBD1 (5 bases). The CDR3 extends over 13 amino acids. The germline V and J ends were trimmed by 5 bases and 5 bases, with 10 bases remaining between them. Germline V gives CDR1 SGHVS, CDR2 FQNEAQ. CDR3 sequence (DNA): TGTGCCAGCAGCCTCACAGGCGATCAGCCCCAGCATTTT. Translating gives CASSLTGDQPQHF.

This chain links TRBV5-4 with TRBJ1-5; D not certain. This CDR3 is built from 12 residues. Germline values: CDR1 SGHNT, CDR2 YYREEE (reference sequence). V lost 6 bases and J 7 bases, leaving 11 bases between the germline ends. The CDR3 loop is CASTPIRQPQHF. CDR3 sequence (DNA): TGTGCCAGCACCCCTATTCGGCAGCCCCAGCATTTT. Drawing the rest from reference TRBV5-4 and TRBJ1-5, the complete variable domain is ETGVTQSPTHLIKTRGQQVTLRCSSQSGHNTVSWYQQALGQGPQFIFQYYREEENGRGNFPPRFSGLQFPNYSSELNVNALELDDSALYLCASTPIRQPQHFGDGTRLSIL.

This rearrangement joins TRBV19 to TRBJ1-4; D is perhaps TRBD1 (6 bases). CDR1 LNHDA and CDR2 SQIVND come from the germline V gene (reference sequence). V was shortened by 6 bases and J by 4 bases, with 15 bases between the two germline ends. The CDR3 consists of 15 residues. The CDR3 DNA reads as TGTGCCAGTAGCACAAATTCGGACAGTAATGAAAAACTGTTTTTT. It codes for CASSTNSDSNEKLFF.

The genes are TRBV10-3 and TRBJ2-4; possibly TRBD2 for D (6 bases). CDR1 ENHRY and CDR2 SYGVKD come from the germline V gene. This CDR3 is built from 14 residues. The ends were cut back, 6 bases at V and 5 bases at J, with 14 bases in the middle. CDR3 nucleotides: TGTGCCATCAGGGAACCAAGGAGGGAAAACATTCAGTACTTC. Residues: CAIREPRRENIQYF.

The chain carries TRBV20-1 and TRBJ1-2; D gene uncertain. The V gene's germline CDR1 is DFQATT and CDR2 SNEGSKA (reference sequence). This CDR3 contains 11 residues. V lost 7 bases and J lost 2, with 8 bases in between. CDR3 nucleotide sequence: TGCAGTGGGCTGTCAAACTATGGCTACACCTTC. Its translation is CSGLSNYGYTF.

The V gene is TRBV9, the J gene TRBJ2-1, with a weak D call TRBD2 (5 bases). Trimming left V 4 bases short and J 2 bases short, with 13 bases between. The CDR3 consists of 15 residues. Per germline, CDR1 SGDLS and CDR2 YYNGEE. CDR3 DNA: TGTGCCAGCAGCAGACGTGGGGAGCCCTACAATGAGCAGTTCTTC. Its protein is CASSRRGEPYNEQFF.

The CDR3 spells CASSLHARDRPAYEQYV. The CDR3, as DNA: TGTGCCAGCAGTTTACATGCCCGGGACAGACCCGCCTACGAGCAGTACGTC. The rearrangement joins TRBV28 to TRBJ2-7, with 7 nucleotides matching TRBD1. Germline V gives CDR1 MDHEN, CDR2 SYDVKM. The length of the CDR3 is 17 residues. Germline trimming cut 2 bases from V and 2 bases from J; bases unmatched to any gene: 12.